This TCR beta chain derives from a study of shared clonotypes between healthy human individuals. The repertoire was sequenced with immunoSEQ multiplex PCR; TCRdb's copy has only in-frame clones and lacks some. The repertoire includes nearly 2 million clones, about 95% of them detected once, and more than 0.9% sits in the top ten. V lost 3 bases, J lost 4 bases, and 20 bases lay in between. Per germline, CDR1 SGHNT and CDR2 YYREEE (reference sequence). The CDR3 spans 17 residues. In the naive CD8 group, cells lacked CD45RO and were positively selected for CCR7, so terminally differentiated effector memory CD45RA+ cells were left out.

The clonotype comes from a man aged 18 to 30 in good health. The sequencing input was naive CD8+ T cells sorted from blood. The chain carries TRBV5-4 and TRBJ2-1; the D gene is possibly TRBD2 (7 bases). As DNA, the CDR3 is TGTGCCAGCAGCTGGGCCCTCGGGGGGCGTCTGTACAATGAGCAGTTCTTC. It codes for CASSWALGGRLYNEQFF.